This TCR beta chain came from a study of T cell responses to AZD1222 COVID-19 vaccine. The CDR3 covers 14 residues. Per germline, CDR1 LGHNA and CDR2 YNFKEQ. Deletions cut 4 bases from V and 7 bases from J, with 11 bases between. Study findings and constraints: White British ancestry dominated among donors, who included more females, and clonal diversity was possibly underestimated. Seropositive AZD1222 recipients at baseline numbered only five or six. Unmutated variant regions are reportedly targeted by nearly half of spike-specific TCRs. Scientists sampled the repertoires only once the peak T cell response had passed.

Method: immunoSEQ multiplex PCR; TCRdb's copy keeps in-frame clones and lacks some. Seen here are 130,000 to 150,000 clones, approximately 94% observed once, and the top ten hold under 2%. Remarks on this clone: The antigen remains unidentified.

Sequencing was performed on peripheral blood, taken on day 0 of AZD1222 vaccination. J is TRBJ1-6 and V is TRBV4-2, with D possibly being TRBD1 (5 bases). The TCR sequence derives from an adult in good health. The CDR3 sequence is CASSLWDGNSPLHF. The CDR3 region has the DNA TGTGCCAGCAGCCTATGGGACGGAAATTCACCCCTCCACTTT.